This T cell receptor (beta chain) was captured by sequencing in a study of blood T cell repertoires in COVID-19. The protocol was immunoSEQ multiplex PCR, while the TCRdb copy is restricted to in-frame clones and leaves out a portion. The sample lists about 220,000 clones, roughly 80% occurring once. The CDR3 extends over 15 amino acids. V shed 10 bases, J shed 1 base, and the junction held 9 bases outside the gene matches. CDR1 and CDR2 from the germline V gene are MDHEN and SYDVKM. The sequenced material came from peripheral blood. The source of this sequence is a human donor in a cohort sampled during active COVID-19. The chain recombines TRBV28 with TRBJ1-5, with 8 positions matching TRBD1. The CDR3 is CAITGGVGSNQPQHF. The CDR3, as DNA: TGTGCCATAACAGGGGGAGTCGGGAGCAATCAGCCCCAGCATTTT.